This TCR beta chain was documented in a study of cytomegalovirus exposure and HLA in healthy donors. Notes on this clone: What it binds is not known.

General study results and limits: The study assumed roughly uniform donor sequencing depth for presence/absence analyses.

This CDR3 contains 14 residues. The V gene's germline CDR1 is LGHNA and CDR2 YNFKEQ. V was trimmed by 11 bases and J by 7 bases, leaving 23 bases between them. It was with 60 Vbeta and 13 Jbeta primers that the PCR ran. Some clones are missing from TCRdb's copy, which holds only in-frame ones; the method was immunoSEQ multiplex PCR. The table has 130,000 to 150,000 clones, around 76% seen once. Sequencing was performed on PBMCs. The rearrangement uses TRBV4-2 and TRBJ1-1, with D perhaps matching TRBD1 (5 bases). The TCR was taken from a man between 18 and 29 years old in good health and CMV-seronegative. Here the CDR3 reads CAGGMTLGGREAFF. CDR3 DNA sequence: TGTGCCGGGGGGATGACCCTCGGCGGACGTGAAGCTTTCTTT.